Listed here is a single T cell receptor (beta chain). The source of the sample is a study of tumor and adjacent non-tumor tissue in lung cancer. A modified ARM-PCR protocol with three rounds of nested PCR amplified TCRbeta. TCRdb independently ran MiXCR on the multiplex PCR reads; one entry per CDR3 protein. Here the sample spans 90,000 to 110,000 distinct CDR3 sequences, 75% being singletons. No cell sorting was done before RNA was extracted from the tissue. Sequenced: lung tumor tissue. This receptor was identified in an older woman with non-small cell lung cancer.

As DNA, the CDR3 is TGTGCCAGCAGCCAAGGGGGCAGGCTCTCTGGAAACACCATATATTTT. Amino acids: CASSQGGRLSGNTIYF. The chain links TRBV14 to TRBJ1-3; D perhaps matches TRBD1 (5 bases). Germline CDR1 is SGHDN and CDR2 is FVKESK. Trimming shortened V by 1 base and J by 0 bases, and 10 bases separated the two germline ends. The length of the CDR3 is 16 residues.